This T cell receptor (beta chain) stems from a study of shared clonotypes between healthy human individuals. Study-wide points: An expected dependence of interdonor clonotype sharing on sequencing depth was noted.

Clones were read by immunoSEQ multiplex PCR, and TCRdb kept only the in-frame ones, dropping some. In the table there are about 1 million clones, 65% to 75% of which are singletons. V was clipped by 6 bases and J by 7 bases; unmatched bases: 8. Per the germline V gene, CDR1 is MDHEN and CDR2 is SYDVKM. The CDR3 spans 14 residues. Of note for this clone: Its antigen is unknown.

The chain combines TRBV28 with TRBJ1-5, with 8 bases fitting TRBD1. This receptor was taken from a man younger than 30 in good health. The sequencing sample was made of memory CD4+ T cells sorted from blood. Indicated subset: CD45RA-negative fraction. In DNA form, the CDR3 reads TGTGCCAGCAGCCCACCCGGGACAGGCCAGCCCCAGCATTTT. Translating gives CASSPPGTGQPQHF.